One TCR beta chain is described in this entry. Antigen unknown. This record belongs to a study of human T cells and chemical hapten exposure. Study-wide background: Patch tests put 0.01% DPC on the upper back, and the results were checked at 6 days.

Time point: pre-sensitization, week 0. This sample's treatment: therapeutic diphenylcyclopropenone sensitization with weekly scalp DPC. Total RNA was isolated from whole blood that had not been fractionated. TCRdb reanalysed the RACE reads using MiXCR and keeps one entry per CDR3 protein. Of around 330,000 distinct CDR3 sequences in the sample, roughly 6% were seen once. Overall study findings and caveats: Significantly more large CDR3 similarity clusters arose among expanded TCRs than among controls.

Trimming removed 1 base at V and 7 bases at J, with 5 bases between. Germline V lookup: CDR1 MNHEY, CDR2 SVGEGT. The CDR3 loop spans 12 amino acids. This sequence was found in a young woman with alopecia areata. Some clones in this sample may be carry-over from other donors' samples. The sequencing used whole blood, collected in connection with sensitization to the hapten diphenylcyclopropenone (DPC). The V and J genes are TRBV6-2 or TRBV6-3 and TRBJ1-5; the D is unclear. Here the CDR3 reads CASSYWRQPQHF. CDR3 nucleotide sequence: TGTGCCAGCAGTTACTGGCGGCAGCCCCAGCATTTT.